Following are 19 T cell receptor beta chains from one sample sequenced in a study of CD8 T cells in ankylosing spondylitis. Study-level findings and limits: Seemingly characteristic of ankylosing spondylitis blood was a TCR beta motif consisting of about 8 highly homologous variants.

TCRdb used MiXCR to reprocess the 5' RACE reads, holding one entry per CDR3 protein. The profile covers roughly 700,000 distinct CDR3 sequences, with around 20% appearing a single time and over 15% taken by the ten largest. No antigens are known for them. The sequencing sample was made of blood, either unsorted or a sorted T cell fraction (not recorded which). The source is a male donor with ankylosing spondylitis.

The rearrangement joins TRBV29-1 to TRBJ2-7; TRBD1 agrees at 7 bases. Germline V lookup: CDR1 SQVTM, CDR2 ANQGSEA. With 6 bases clipped from V and 12 bases from J, the junction kept 14 bases outside the gene matches. The CDR3 extends over 12 amino acids. CDR3 amino acids: CSVAGTEGFSYF. The CDR3 coding sequence is TGCAGCGTCGCCGGGACAGAGGGTTTCTCGTACTTC.

V is TRBV6-1 and J is TRBJ1-1; D perhaps matches TRBD1 (5 bases). Germline-derived CDR1 and CDR2 are MNHNS and SASEGT. Trimming cost V 6 bases and J 5 bases, with 16 bases left between them. CDR3 size: 14 residues. Written as DNA, the CDR3 is TGTGCCAGCAGCCTACTTATGGGGGGGACTGAAGCTTTCTTT. It specifies CASSLLMGGTEAFF.

A few counts support this clonotype. This chain uses TRBV27 with TRBJ2-7; 11 positions match TRBD2. This CDR3 contains 15 residues. Looked up from germline, CDR1 is MNHEY and CDR2 is SMNVEV (reference sequence). With 3 bases clipped from V and 5 bases from J, the junction kept 6 bases outside the gene matches. CDR3 nucleotides: TGTGCCAGCAGTTTTACTAGCGGGAGCTCAAACGAGCAGTACTTC. The encoded protein is CASSFTSGSSNEQYF.

This clonotype has just one count. The V and J genes are TRBV27 and TRBJ2-1; D is unresolved. The germline CDR1 and CDR2 sequences are MNHEY and SMNVEV (reference sequence). The V gene lost 1 base and the J gene lost 5 bases, with 9 bases spanning the gap. The length of the CDR3 is 14 residues. CDR3 residues: CASSLWSGDNEQFF. The CDR3 DNA is TGTGCCAGCAGTTTATGGTCGGGCGACAATGAGCAGTTCTTC.

J is TRBJ2-5 and V is TRBV29-1; 10 nucleotides match TRBD2. The CDR3 covers 15 residues. Germline CDR1 is SQVTM and CDR2 is ANQGSEA. The trim removed 4 bases at V and 0 bases at J, leaving 5 bases unmatched. CDR3 bases: TGCAGCGTTGGAGGGACTAGCGAGTACCAAGAGACCCAGTACTTC. Its protein is CSVGGTSEYQETQYF.

This clonotype was counted ten times or more. The rearrangement links TRBV28 to TRBJ1-5; the match to TRBD1 covers 8 bases. The CDR3 totals 13 residues. The trim removed 6 bases at V and 6 bases at J, leaving 4 bases unmatched. Germline CDR1 is MDHEN and CDR2 is SYDVKM. CDR3 residues: CASSPGQGQPQHF. CDR3 nucleotide sequence: TGTGCCAGCAGCCCCGGACAGGGTCAGCCCCAGCATTTT.

V usage is TRBV5-4 and J usage is TRBJ2-5; 10 positions agree with TRBD2. The CDR3 contains 14 residues. V was pared by 6 bases and J by 2 bases, with 4 bases of the junction left unmatched. Germline V gene sequence: CDR1 SGHNT, CDR2 YYREEE (reference sequence). In nucleotides, the CDR3 is TGTGCCAGCAAAGGGACTAGCGAGCAAGAGACCCAGTACTTC. Translating gives CASKGTSEQETQYF. The full variable domain, completed using reference TRBV5-4 and TRBJ2-5, is ETGVTQSPTHLIKTRGQQVTLRCSSQSGHNTVSWYQQALGQGPQFIFQYYREEENGRGNFPPRFSGLQFPNYSSELNVNALELDDSALYLCASKGTSEQETQYFGPGTRLLVL.

As for this clonotype: The germline gene is not matched at one end of the junction; a read error may be the cause. V and J are TRBV5-3 and TRBJ2-2; 7 positions match TRBD2. TRBV5-3 carries the ORF label, with uncertain function. CDR3 length: 16 residues. CDR3 loop: CARSLGLAANTGELFF. DNA for the CDR3: TGTGCCAGGAGCTTGGGGCTAGCGGCCAACACCGGGGAGCTGTTTTTT.

This clonotype has more than one count but fewer than ten. This chain links TRBV25-1 with TRBJ1-1; a weak D match, TRBD1 (6 bases). V lost 0 bases and J lost 0, with 14 bases in between. CDR3 size: 17 residues. Germline V gene lookup returns CDR1 MGHDK and CDR2 SYGVNS. CDR3 in amino acids: CASSEYASGGLNTEAFF. The CDR3, as DNA: TGTGCCAGCAGTGAATATGCCTCGGGGGGGCTGAACACTGAAGCTTTCTTT.

The J gene is TRBJ2-7, the V gene TRBV7-9; D remains ambiguous. CDR3 size: 14 residues. V gave up 7 bases and J gave up 7 bases, with 20 bases separating them. Germline loops: CDR1 SEHNR, CDR2 FQNEAQ (reference sequence). CDR3 bases: TGTGCCAGCATCCAATCCCCTGGGGTCGGAGAGCAGTACTTC. It specifies CASIQSPGVGEQYF.

In its sample, this clonotype was seen a few times. The chain links TRBV9 to TRBJ2-4, with 8 bases aligning to TRBD1. Germline V gene lookup returns CDR1 SGDLS and CDR2 YYNGEE. V lost 0 bases to trimming and J lost 1 base; unmatched junction nucleotides: 6. The length of the CDR3 is 17 residues. The CDR3 DNA is TGTGCCAGCAGCGTAGAAGACAGGGGTCAGGCCAAAAACATTCAGTACTTC. Its protein product is CASSVEDRGQAKNIQYF. Full variable domain (outside the CDR3, taken from reference TRBV9 and TRBJ2-4): DSGVTQTPKHLITATGQRVTLRCSPRSGDLSVYWYQQSLDQGLQFLIQYYNGEERAKGNILERFSAQQFPDLHSELNLSSLELGDSALYFCASSVEDRGQAKNIQYFGAGTRLSVL.

This chain uses TRBV13 with TRBJ2-7; D is tentatively TRBD1 or TRBD2 (6 bases each). V shed 1 base and J shed 3 bases, with 16 bases lying between them. Germline V lookup: CDR1 PRHDT, CDR2 FYEKMQ (reference sequence). CDR3 length equals 16 residues. CDR3 coding DNA: TGTGCCAGCAGCTTAGTTGGAGGGGGGAAGGGCTACGAGCAGTACTTC. Translating it yields CASSLVGGGKGYEQYF.

This chain connects TRBV5-1 to TRBJ2-7; the D gene is possibly TRBD1 (7 bases). The germline V and J ends were trimmed by 1 base and 0 bases, with 11 bases remaining between them. Germline V gene lookup returns CDR1 SGHRS and CDR2 YFSETQ. The CDR3 is made up of 15 amino acids. The CDR3 bases are TGCGCCAGCAGCTTGTTCAGGGGGGACTCCTACGAGCAGTACTTC. Protein product: CASSLFRGDSYEQYF.

There are many counts of this clonotype. V and J are TRBV5-1 and TRBJ2-3; the match to TRBD1 covers 7 bases. J was trimmed by 1 base and V by 3 bases; bases with no gene match: 2. The V gene's germline CDR1 is SGHRS and CDR2 YFSETQ. The CDR3 is 14 amino acids. The CDR3: CASSWTGGTDTQYF. The DNA of the CDR3 is TGCGCCAGCAGCTGGACAGGAGGCACAGATACGCAGTATTTT.

This clonotype appeared a single time. The chain carries TRBV6-5 and TRBJ2-7; D might be TRBD2 (6 bases). The germline V and J ends were trimmed by 6 bases and 2 bases, with 20 bases remaining between them. The germline gives CDR1 MNHEY, CDR2 SVGAGI. The CDR3 has 16 amino acids. The CDR3 reads CASRLDWDSPPYEQYF. The DNA for the CDR3 is TGTGCCAGCAGACTCGATTGGGACTCTCCTCCCTACGAGCAGTACTTC.

There are a few counts of this clonotype. The rearrangement joins TRBV30 to TRBJ2-4, with a possible D match to TRBD1 (5 bases). The CDR3 extends over 14 amino acids. V lost 8 bases and J lost 1, with 15 bases in between. Per the germline V gene, CDR1 is GTSNPN and CDR2 is SVGIG (reference sequence). CDR3 region: CAGKGRVAKNIQYF. CDR3 DNA: TGTGCCGGTAAAGGCAGGGTGGCCAAAAACATTCAGTACTTC.

The chain couples TRBV9 to TRBJ2-7, with a tentative D call TRBD1 (5 bases). Between the trimmed V and J ends, which lost 0 bases and 6 bases, there was a span of 16 bases. The CDR3 is 15 amino acids. Germline CDR1 SGDLS, CDR2 YYNGEE. The CDR3 DNA reads TGTGCCAGCAGCGTAGTCGACAGTATAGGCTCCGAGCAGTACTTC. Its protein product is CASSVVDSIGSEQYF.

This clonotype showed up just a few times. The chain combines TRBV5-6 with TRBJ2-1, with 12 bases lining up with TRBD2. This CDR3 contains 17 residues. CDR1 and CDR2 from the germline V gene are SGHDT and YYEEEE. Trimming took 4 bases from V and 9 from J; bases not matched to a gene: 14. CDR3 DNA sequence: TGTGCCAGCAGCGGCCTCTACCTAGCGGGGGGGCCCGGTGAGCAGTTCTTC. It is translated as CASSGLYLAGGPGEQFF.

The V gene is TRBV5-6, the J gene TRBJ2-1; 8 bases fit TRBD2. Germline lookup yields CDR1 SGHDT and CDR2 YYEEEE. Unmatched junction bases numbered 9, after V lost 2 bases and J lost 2 bases. This CDR3 is built from 17 residues. CDR3 residues: CASSFDGGGQAYNEQFF. The CDR3 nucleotides read TGTGCCAGCAGCTTTGATGGCGGGGGGCAGGCCTACAATGAGCAGTTCTTC.